The next 8 T cell receptor beta chains were all read from a single sample in a study of T cell changes during pregnancy in multiple sclerosis. Here immunoSEQ multiplex PCR was the method, and the copy in TCRdb shows in-frame clones only, minus some. The sample has 70,000 to 75,000 clones; more than 90% are singletons. The starting material was peripheral blood, obtained in the second trimester of pregnancy. These receptors came from a female donor with multiple sclerosis, enrolled in a pregnancy study.

This clone was picked up a small number of times. J is TRBJ2-2 and V is TRBV11-2; no clear D. Germline V gene sequence: CDR1 SGHAT, CDR2 FQNNGV. V was shortened by 0 bases and J by 4 bases, with 12 bases between the two germline ends. The CDR3 covers 16 residues. CDR3 loop: CASSLELNLITGELFF. The CDR3, as DNA: TGTGCCAGCAGCTTAGAGCTAAACCTGATCACCGGGGAGCTGTTTTTT.

The chain employs TRBV15 and TRBJ1-2, with 8 bases aligning to TRBD1. V shed 6 bases and J 1 base; nucleotides not matched to a gene: 7. The CDR3 length is 15 residues. Germline V CDR1 and CDR2: LNHNV, YYDKDF (reference sequence). The DNA of the CDR3 is TGTGCCACCAGGTTGTTAGACAGGGGTAACTATGGCTACACCTTC. Protein sequence: CATRLLDRGNYGYTF.

This clone came up a few times. The rearrangement links TRBV4-2 to TRBJ2-1; D remains unclear. CDR1 and CDR2 (germline): LGHNA, YNFKEQ. The length of the CDR3 is 17 residues. The V and J ends lost 0 bases and 1 base respectively, with 13 bases between them. CDR3 sequence: CASSQEALVTSYNEQFF. CDR3 DNA sequence: TGTGCCAGCAGCCAAGAGGCGCTAGTCACGTCCTACAATGAGCAGTTCTTC.

V and J are TRBV10-3 and TRBJ2-3; no firm D call. CDR1 and CDR2 (germline): ENHRY, SYGVKD. Trimming stripped 7 bases from V and 0 bases from J, with 11 bases between. This CDR3 region has 14 residues. The CDR3 DNA is TGTGCCATCAACCCCGAAACTAGCACAGATACGCAGTATTTT. Translation: CAINPETSTDTQYF.

The chain combines TRBV4-1 with TRBJ2-5, with TRBD1 matching 8 bases. J gave up 5 bases and V 2 bases, and 19 bases lay outside the gene matches. The CDR3 contains 19 residues. Germline V gene sequence: CDR1 MGHRA, CDR2 YSYEKL. The CDR3 DNA reads TGCGCCAGCAGCCAAAAAGCAGGTCCCCGGGACAGGTGGTTGGAGACCCAGTACTTC. It specifies CASSQKAGPRDRWLETQYF.

This rearrangement joins TRBV9 to TRBJ2-2; 10 nucleotides match TRBD2. The CDR3 covers 15 residues. The trim removed 3 bases at V and 4 bases at J, leaving 3 bases unmatched. Germline V lookup: CDR1 SGDLS, CDR2 YYNGEE. The CDR3 DNA reads TGTGCCAGCAGCGGCAGCGGGGGGGCCACCGGGGAGCTGTTTTTT. Protein: CASSGSGGATGELFF.

This chain connects TRBV9 to TRBJ2-3; D possibly corresponds to TRBD1 (6 bases). The V end was cut by 0 bases, the J end by 5 bases, with 13 bases between. Germline V gene data show CDR1 as SGDLS and CDR2 as YYNGEE. The CDR3 runs to 15 residues. The CDR3 is CASSVDPTGRDTQYF. The CDR3 DNA follows: TGTGCCAGCAGCGTAGACCCAACAGGGCGAGATACGCAGTATTTT. The variable domain in full, completed from reference TRBV9 and TRBJ2-3, reads DSGVTQTPKHLITATGQRVTLRCSPRSGDLSVYWYQQSLDQGLQFLIQYYNGEERAKGNILERFSAQQFPDLHSELNLSSLELGDSALYFCASSVDPTGRDTQYFGPGTRLTVL.

The chain uses TRBV29-1 and TRBJ1-2; 8 nucleotides align to TRBD1. The germline CDR1 and CDR2 sequences are SQVTM and ANQGSEA. The CDR3 spans 12 residues. V dropped 5 bases and J dropped 4; count of bases not matched to a gene: 3. CDR3 in DNA: TGCAGCGTTCGGACAGGGACCTATGGCTACACCTTC. Translated: CSVRTGTYGYTF.